The 16 T cell receptor beta chains in this list originate from one sample, sequenced in a study of blood T cell repertoires in COVID-19. The table came from immunoSEQ multiplex PCR; TCRdb's copy has only in-frame clones and leaves some out. In the table there are around 190,000 clones, approximately 90% of which are singletons. The sample was peripheral blood. Every receptor here comes from a human donor in a cohort sampled during active COVID-19.

The chain links TRBV9 to TRBJ2-1; possible D gene TRBD2, 6 bases. The ends were cut back, 4 bases at V and 9 bases at J, with 26 bases in the middle. CDR1 and CDR2 from the germline V gene are SGDLS and YYNGEE. The CDR3 sequence is 17 residues long. This chain's CDR3 is CASSPRLTGVQEREQFF. For the CDR3, the DNA is TGTGCCAGCAGCCCCCGACTAACGGGGGTTCAGGAACGTGAGCAGTTCTTC.

This clone has only one observation. This CDR3 is CASSLVSGSYEQYF. CDR3 nucleotides: TGTGCCAGCAGCTTGGTTTCCGGGTCCTACGAGCAGTACTTC. The chain uses TRBV7-6 and TRBJ2-7; D is unresolved. The CDR3 loop spans 14 amino acids. In germline, CDR1 is SGHVS, CDR2 FNYEAQ. V lost 3 bases and J 1 base, leaving 10 bases between the germline ends.

This chain links TRBV5-1 with TRBJ2-7; TRBD1 agrees at 9 bases. CDR3 length: 15 amino acids. Trimming removed 3 bases from V and 4 bases from J; junction bases left unmatched: 8. CDR1 and CDR2 (germline): SGHRS, YFSETQ. The CDR3 region is CASSSTGGSGYEQYF. The CDR3 coding sequence is TGCGCCAGCAGCTCGACAGGGGGGAGTGGATACGAGCAGTACTTC.

The CDR3 sequence: CASSLVSRDQETQYF. Written as DNA, the CDR3 is TGTGCCAGCAGCTTGGTGTCCCGGGACCAAGAGACCCAGTACTTC. The V gene is TRBV5-6, the J gene TRBJ2-5; D is unresolved. The length of the CDR3 is 15 residues. Looked up from germline, CDR1 is SGHDT and CDR2 is YYEEEE. Trimming pared 0 bases from V and 0 bases from J, leaving 9 bases between. Looking up the rest from reference TRBV5-6 and TRBJ2-5 gives the full variable domain: DAGVTQSPTHLIKTRGQQVTLRCSPKSGHDTVSWYQQALGQGPQFIFQYYEEEERQRGNFPDRFSGHQFPNYSSELNVNALLLGDSALYLCASSLVSRDQETQYFGPGTRLLVL.

The gene calls are TRBV28 and TRBJ1-5; TRBD1 agrees at 8 bases. Looked up from germline, CDR1 is MDHEN and CDR2 is SYDVKM. The CDR3 has 16 residues. Trimming cost V 5 bases and J 4 bases; bases outside gene matches: 10. CDR3 bases: TGTGCCAGCAGTGCGCCACAGGGGGTCGGAAATCAGCCCCAGCATTTT. Translated, it gives CASSAPQGVGNQPQHF.

CDR3 in DNA: TGTGCCAGTAGTATAGGGGCGGGAGGGTCCTACAATGAGCAGTTCTTC. Encoded protein: CASSIGAGGSYNEQFF. The rearrangement uses TRBV19 and TRBJ2-1, with TRBD2 matching 9 bases. V gave up 1 base and J gave up 1 base; unmatched junction bases: 2. Germline values: CDR1 LNHDA, CDR2 SQIVND (reference sequence). CDR3 size: 16 residues.

The chain has TRBV11-3 and TRBJ2-1, with 7 bases aligning to TRBD2. CDR1 and CDR2 from the germline V gene are SGHNT and YENEEA. V lost 1 base, J lost 7 bases, and 7 bases stayed unmatched. The CDR3 sequence is 15 residues long. The CDR3 reads CASSLAPGGRNEQFF. CDR3 DNA: TGTGCCAGCAGCTTAGCCCCGGGAGGAAGAAATGAGCAGTTCTTC. Filled out from reference TRBV11-3 and TRBJ2-1, the complete variable domain reads EAGVVQSPRYKIIEKKQPVAFWCNPISGHNTLYWYLQNLGQGPELLIRYENEEAVDDSQLPKDRFSAERLKGVDSTLKIQPAELGDSAVYLCASSLAPGGRNEQFFGPGTRLTVL.

The chain recombines TRBV4-1 with TRBJ2-7; perhaps TRBD1 as D (7 bases). V shed 0 bases and J shed 6 bases, with 9 bases lying between them. CDR3 length equals 13 residues. The germline V gene has CDR1 MGHRA and CDR2 YSYEKL. The CDR3 protein is CASSQDQGGEQYF. CDR3 in DNA: TGCGCCAGCAGCCAAGACCAGGGGGGCGAGCAGTACTTC.

The chain has TRBV6-2 or TRBV6-3 and TRBJ1-6; 10 nucleotides line up with TRBD1. Germline lookup yields CDR1 MNHEY and CDR2 SVGEGT. The CDR3 is 15 residues long. Losses at the gene ends were 5 bases for V and 8 bases for J; bases not matched to a gene: 6. The chain's CDR3 is CASSRGGQGYSPLHF. The CDR3 DNA sequence: TGTGCCAGCAGTAGAGGGGGACAGGGGTATTCACCCCTCCACTTT.

The rearrangement joins TRBV18 to TRBJ2-3, with 9 bases identical to TRBD2. After removal of 1 base from V and 4 bases from J, the junction contained 9 bases not matched to a gene. CDR1 is KGHSH and CDR2 is LQKENI in the germline V gene. This CDR3 is built from 17 residues. CDR3 region: CASSPRAAGGPSDTQYF. CDR3 DNA: TGTGCCAGCTCACCACGGGCGGCGGGAGGGCCTTCAGATACGCAGTATTTT.

In regard to this clone: Different DNA sequences within this sample yield the same CDR3. The V gene is TRBV7-9, the J gene TRBJ1-5; maybe TRBD1 (6 bases). V lost 1 base to trimming and J lost 6 bases, with 10 bases between them. The CDR3 loop spans 14 amino acids. Germline V gene sequence: CDR1 SEHNR, CDR2 FQNEAQ (reference sequence). The CDR3 DNA reads TGTGCCAGCAGCTTAGAGGGGGGGGGTCAGCCCCAGCATTTT. Protein sequence: CASSLEGGGQPQHF.

This chain joins TRBV19 and TRBJ1-5; no clear D. This CDR3 spans 14 amino acids. The V gene lost 4 bases and the J gene lost 0 bases, with 7 bases spanning the gap. Per germline, CDR1 LNHDA and CDR2 SQIVND (reference sequence). DNA for the CDR3: TGTGCCAGTAGTACGAAACATAGCAATCAGCCCCAGCATTTT. Translation gives CASSTKHSNQPQHF.

The rearrangement uses TRBV7-2 and TRBJ1-2, with TRBD1 identical over 7 bases. CDR1 and CDR2 from the germline V gene are SGHTA and FQGNSA. The CDR3 extends over 16 amino acids. With 2 bases clipped from V and 0 bases from J, the junction kept 6 bases outside the gene matches. CDR3 DNA: TGTGCCAGCAGCTTACGAGGGACAGACTCTAACTATGGCTACACCTTC. Amino acids: CASSLRGTDSNYGYTF. The variable domain in full, completed from reference TRBV7-2 and TRBJ1-2, reads GAGVSQSPSNKVTEKGKDVELRCDPISGHTALYWYRQSLGQGLEFLIYFQGNSAPDKSGLPSDRFSAERTGGSVSTLTIQRTQQEDSAVYLCASSLRGTDSNYGYTFGSGTRLTVV.

The chain employs TRBV5-6 and TRBJ2-3; D uncertain. V lost 3 bases, J lost 3 bases, and 14 bases lay in between. CDR1 SGHDT and CDR2 YYEEEE come from the germline V gene. The CDR3 is made up of 15 amino acids. The CDR3 DNA sequence: TGTGCCAGCAGCTCTGACACCCCTGGGACAGATACGCAGTATTTT. It codes for CASSSDTPGTDTQYF. The full variable domain, rest sourced from reference TRBV5-6 and TRBJ2-3, is DAGVTQSPTHLIKTRGQQVTLRCSPKSGHDTVSWYQQALGQGPQFIFQYYEEEERQRGNFPDRFSGHQFPNYSSELNVNALLLGDSALYLCASSSDTPGTDTQYFGPGTRLTVL.

The V and J genes are TRBV2 and TRBJ1-2; 9 nucleotides align to TRBD1. V trimming: 6 bases; J trimming: 6 bases; junction bases outside the gene matches: 5. The CDR3 spans 13 residues. Germline CDR1 SNHLY, CDR2 FYNNEI. The CDR3 loop is CASRGTGRDGYTF. CDR3 sequence (DNA): TGTGCCAGCAGGGGGACAGGGAGGGATGGCTACACCTTC.

The chain uses TRBV7-2 and TRBJ2-1; no clear D. V lost 0 bases to trimming and J lost 9 bases, with 12 bases between them. The CDR3 runs to 14 residues. Germline V gene sequence: CDR1 SGHTA, CDR2 FQGNSA. The CDR3 protein is CASSLAGPTGEQFF. The CDR3 DNA reads TGTGCCAGCAGCTTAGCAGGCCCCACGGGTGAGCAGTTCTTC.